This is a list of T cell receptor beta chains from one sample in a study of shared T cell receptors in the human thymus. Here immunoSEQ multiplex PCR was the method, and the copy in TCRdb shows in-frame clones only, minus some. The top ten clones hold approximately 0.018% of a sample with under 450,000 clones, roughly 94% of them seen once. The sequenced sample consisted of thymocytes. These receptor sequences come from a human donor. Each CDR3 is given with its conserved first and last residue. Fields, in order: J gene, clone size, D gene, V gene, CDR3 DNA, CDR3 protein. D genes are given only for firm matches. The listing skips clone size in some rows; elsewhere it reads once, few, many or a size class.

TRBJ2-5 . TRBD1 TRBV28 TGTGCCAGCAGTCCACGGACAGGGGCCATCCAAGAGACCCAGTACTTC CASSPRTGAIQETQYF
TRBJ2-7 once . TRBV6-6 TGTGCCAGCAGAACTGTAGACAGGGACCGGGAGATGGAGCAGTACTTC CASRTVDRDREMEQYF
TRBJ2-6 . . TRBV28 TGTGCCAGCAGTACCCTTGGCGGACTGCACTCTGGGGCCAACGTCCTGACTTTC CASSTLGGLHSGANVLTF
TRBJ2-3 . TRBD1 TRBV28 TGTGCCAGTACAGGGACAGGGGTGGTCCCAGATACGCAGTATTTT CASTGTGVVPDTQYF
TRBJ2-1 . TRBD1 TRBV27 TGTGCCAGCAACGCCGGGGACAGTAACAATGAGCAGTTCTTC CASNAGDSNNEQFF
TRBJ1-2 . . TRBV4-3 TGCGCCAGCAGAAGAGGGGAAGTCAGGGACAGCTACACCTTC CASRRGEVRDSYTF
TRBJ2-7 . . TRBV19 TGTGCCAGTAGTATGGGTTATAAAGGGACCGACTCCTACGAGCAGTACTTC CASSMGYKGTDSYEQYF
TRBJ2-5 . TRBD2 TRBV9 TGTGCCAGCAGCGTAGGTGGACTAGCGGGTCAAGAGACCCAGTACTTC CASSVGGLAGQETQYF
TRBJ2-7 . . TRBV7-9 TGTGCCAGCAGCCGGGACATCTCGTACGAGCAGTACTTC CASSRDISYEQYF
TRBJ2-5 . . TRBV19 TGTGCCAGTAGTACCCGAGAGACCCAGTACTTC CASSTRETQYF
TRBJ2-7 . . TRBV27 TGTGCCAGCAGTTTAGTGGGGAGCATGAGGAACGAGCAGTACTTC CASSLVGSMRNEQYF
TRBJ2-1 . TRBD2 TRBV28 TGTGCCAGCAGTTTATTTAGTGGGGGGGTGTCCTACAATGAGCAGTTCTTC CASSLFSGGVSYNEQFF
TRBJ1-1 . . TRBV28 TGTGCCAGCAGTTCCCACAGCAAGAACACTGAAGCTTTCTTT CASSSHSKNTEAFF
TRBJ2-2 . . TRBV5-4 TGTGCCAGCAGCTTGGAGGTTTGTGGGACGAACACCGGGGAGCTGTTTTTT CASSLEVCGTNTGELFF
TRBJ1-1 few . TRBV4-1 TGCGCCAGCAGCCCAAGGATGGTGGGGACTGAAGCTTTCTTT CASSPRMVGTEAFF
TRBJ1-2 . . TRBV28 TGTGCCAGCAGTTTAAGGAGGTCTAACTATGGCTACACCTTC CASSLRRSNYGYTF
TRBJ2-5 . TRBD1 TRBV11-1 TGTGCCAGCAGCGGACAGGGGGGGAGGGAGACCCAGTACTTC CASSGQGGRETQYF
TRBJ1-1 . . TRBV21-1 TGTGCCAGCAGCTCTCCTACCCCACATCCCCTTAACACTGAAGCTTTCTTT CASSSPTPHPLNTEAFF
TRBJ2-3 . . TRBV28 TGTGCCAGCAGTGTCCGGGACGCAAGCACAGATACGCAGTATTTT CASSVRDASTDTQYF
TRBJ2-7 . . TRBV4-1 TGCGCCAGCAGTCGTTTCCGGGATAACTCCTACGAGCAGTACTTC CASSRFRDNSYEQYF
TRBJ2-7 . . TRBV10-1 TGCGCCAGCAGCCAGGGTGTCCACGAGCAGTACTTC CASSQGVHEQYF
TRBJ1-2 . . TRBV16 TGTGCCAGCAGCCAATGGCGGACTCATGGCTACACCTTC CASSQWRTHGYTF
TRBJ2-2 once TRBD1 TRBV6-5 TGTGCCAGCAGGTCGGGACAGGGGACCTTAGGGGAGCTGTTTTTT CASRSGQGTLGELFF
TRBJ2-7 . TRBD1 TRBV6-1 TGTGCCAGCGGACAGGGTCCTCTCTACGAGCAGTACTTC CASGQGPLYEQYF
TRBJ1-1 . . TRBV10-2 TGCGCCAGTCGCGGAAAGAAGGGGTACACTGAAGCTTTCTTT CASRGKKGYTEAFF
TRBJ2-1 . . TRBV4-1 TGCGCCAGCACCCTAGGTAGGTGGTACAATGAGCAGTTCTTC CASTLGRWYNEQFF
TRBJ1-4 . . TRBV28 TGTGCCAGCAGACACGGACAGAGCGGCGAAAAACTGTTTTTT CASRHGQSGEKLFF
TRBJ2-3 . TRBD2 TRBV15 TGTGCCACCAGCAGACGAGACAAGCGGGAGGTCGGAGATACGCAGTATTTT CATSRRDKREVGDTQYF
TRBJ2-7 . TRBD2 TRBV28 TGTGCCAGCAGCTTTAGCGGGAGATGGTACGAGCAGTACTTC CASSFSGRWYEQYF
TRBJ2-3 . TRBD2 TRBV30 TGTGCCTGGAGTCTGGCGGGAGGAACAGATACGCAGTATTTT CAWSLAGGTDTQYF
TRBJ1-1 . . TRBV7-9 TGTGCCAGCAGTCCCGTTAGGAGGGCTTTCTTT CASSPVRRAFF
TRBJ2-1 . TRBD2 TRBV14 TGTGCCACCACAGAACTAGCGCTTTCCAATGAGCAGTTCTTC CATTELALSNEQFF
TRBJ2-2 . . TRBV6-4 TGTGCCAGCAGTGACGATGGGACCGGGGAGCTGTTTTTT CASSDDGTGELFF
TRBJ1-3 . . TRBV28 TGTGCCAGCACCCCGGGGGTGATCCTAAGGGACACCATATATTTT CASTPGVILRDTIYF
TRBJ1-3 . . TRBV12-5 TGTGCTAGTGTGAAGGGAAACACCATATATTTT CASVKGNTIYF
TRBJ2-3 . TRBD1 TRBV28 TGTGCCAGCAGTTTTCAGGGGGCTGATACAGATACGCAGTATTTT CASSFQGADTDTQYF
TRBJ2-1 . . TRBV15 TGTGCCACCAGCAGAGATCCACTAGTGTCGCCGAACTACAATGAGCAGTTCTTC CATSRDPLVSPNYNEQFF
TRBJ2-3 . . TRBV27 TGTGCCAGCAGTATACGGGAGTATAAAGATACGCAGTATTTT CASSIREYKDTQYF
TRBJ2-1 . TRBD2 TRBV7-8 TGTGCCAGCAGCCGGACTAGCGGGAGGAGAGGGTCCGTCGACGAGCAGTTCTTC CASSRTSGRRGSVDEQFF
TRBJ2-7 . . TRBV9 TGTGCCAGCAGCGCGGGACGGCTTCCCTACGAGCAGTACTTC CASSAGRLPYEQYF
TRBJ2-7 . TRBD1 TRBV19 TGTGCCAGTAGGAAGGCCAGGGGGCCCTACGAGCAGTACTTC CASRKARGPYEQYF
TRBJ2-5 . . TRBV9 TGTGCCAGCAGCCCGAATTTGGGGGCAACATTTCAAGAGACCCAGTACTTC CASSPNLGATFQETQYF
TRBJ2-3 . . TRBV21-1 TGTGCCAGCAGCCAAAAGCATCAGGCAGGGGAATTCACAGATACGCAGTATTTT CASSQKHQAGEFTDTQYF
TRBJ2-4 . TRBD2 TRBV11-2 TGTGCCAGCAGCCCCGTCGGACTAGCGGGAGGGAGTAAAAACATTCAGTACTTC CASSPVGLAGGSKNIQYF
TRBJ2-7 few TRBD2 TRBV28 TGTGCCAGCAGTTTATCCCACGCGGGAGGGCCAAGTGAGCAGTACTTC CASSLSHAGGPSEQYF
TRBJ2-7 . . TRBV9 TGTGCCAGCAGCCCCCCCTCCCCGGGGTCCTACGAGCAGTACTTC CASSPPSPGSYEQYF